These 28 T cell receptor beta chains were sequenced from one sample in a study of blood T cell repertoires in COVID-19. This table comes from immunoSEQ multiplex PCR, and its TCRdb copy is limited to in-frame clones, with some not included. The sample shows about 300,000 clones, just over 85% of them seen only once. Sequenced sample: PBMCs or T cells enriched from blood (not recorded which). Receptor source: a man younger than 45 who had recovered from COVID-19.

The chain combines TRBV3-1 (or the pseudogene TRBV3-2) with TRBJ1-1; D is ambiguous. CDR1 and CDR2 (germline): LGHDT, YNNKEL (reference sequence). CDR3 length: 15 residues. V was shortened by 0 bases and J by 0 bases, with 8 bases between the two germline ends. The DNA of the CDR3 is TGTGCCAGCAGCCAAGATCCGGGAATGAACACTGAAGCTTTCTTT. This sequence encodes CASSQDPGMNTEAFF.

The gene calls are TRBV19 and TRBJ1-1; tentatively, D is TRBD1 (5 bases). Per the germline V gene, CDR1 is LNHDA and CDR2 is SQIVND (reference sequence). The germline V and J ends were trimmed by 3 bases and 0 bases, with 11 bases remaining between them. The CDR3 spans 15 residues. The CDR3 DNA reads TGTGCCAGTAGTATCCCAGGGTTCATGAACACTGAAGCTTTCTTT. This sequence encodes CASSIPGFMNTEAFF. Variable domain in full (rest from reference TRBV19 and TRBJ1-1): DGGITQSPKYLFRKEGQNVTLSCEQNLNHDAMYWYRQDPGQGLRLIYYSQIVNDFQKGDIAEGYSVSREKKESFPLTVTSAQKNPTAFYLCASSIPGFMNTEAFFGQGTRLTVV.

The chain is built from TRBV18 and TRBJ2-2, with D maybe TRBD2 (5 bases). This CDR3 comprises 15 residues. The germline V gene has CDR1 KGHSH and CDR2 LQKENI. V was shortened by 4 bases and J by 3 bases, with 12 bases between the two germline ends. CDR3 sequence: CASSLSSLHTGELFF. The CDR3 coding sequence is TGTGCCAGCTCACTCTCTAGCCTCCACACCGGGGAGCTGTTTTTT.

This clone was seen more than once but under ten times. The chain joins TRBV6-5 to TRBJ1-2, with 7 bases identical to TRBD1. V lost 0 bases and J lost 5; bases outside the gene matches: 9. From germline, CDR1 is MNHEY and CDR2 SVGAGI. The CDR3 runs 16 residues. CDR3 amino acids: CASSYSDRVAVYGYTF. DNA of the CDR3: TGTGCCAGCAGTTACTCAGACAGGGTGGCTGTTTATGGCTACACCTTC.

V gene TRBV6-5 combines with J gene TRBJ1-2; 7 positions match TRBD1. The length of the CDR3 is 13 residues. The germline gives CDR1 MNHEY, CDR2 SVGAGI. The V segment lost 5 bases and the J segment 4 bases; nucleotides outside the gene matches: 4. The CDR3 is CASSTGQTYGYTF. The DNA for the CDR3 is TGTGCCAGCAGTACGGGACAGACCTATGGCTACACCTTC.

The chain recombines TRBV10-2 with TRBJ1-1; TRBD1 matches 8 bases. V shed 3 bases and J 10 bases; nucleotides not matched to a gene: 7. The CDR3 is 13 residues long. Germline values: CDR1 WSHSY, CDR2 SAAADI. CDR3 in amino acids: CASSDSDRDRAFF. DNA of the CDR3: TGCGCCAGCAGTGACTCGGACAGGGATCGAGCTTTCTTT.

The chain is built from TRBV11-2 and TRBJ1-1; a weak D match, TRBD1 (6 bases). Germline V gives CDR1 SGHAT, CDR2 FQNNGV. Trimming stripped 4 bases from V and 1 base from J, with 7 bases between. The CDR3 totals 13 residues. DNA for the CDR3: TGTGCCAGCAGCTCGGACAGGAACACTGAAGCTTTCTTT. Translating it yields CASSSDRNTEAFF.

Comments on this clone: Mismatch with germline at one junction end may stem from a read error. In the same sample, other DNA sequences code for this CDR3. The rearrangement links TRBV7-9 to TRBJ2-7; 7 nucleotides agree with TRBD1. The CDR3 spans 13 residues. Germline CDR1 and CDR2: SEHNR and FQNEAQ (reference sequence). The CDR3 loop reads CATTGTATYEQYF. CDR3 nucleotide sequence: TGTGCCACCACCGGGACAGCAACCTACGAGCAGTACTTT.

CDR3 protein: CASRYGTSGLSGSTDTQYF. CDR3 in DNA: TGTGCCAGCAGATACGGGACTAGCGGGCTGTCGGGGTCCACAGATACGCAGTATTTT. The chain joins TRBV5-4 to TRBJ2-3; 12 bases map to TRBD2. Germline assignment: CDR1 SGHNT and CDR2 YYREEE (reference sequence). The CDR3 is 19 amino acids. The ends lost 5 bases at V and 2 bases at J; junction bases unmatched: 15.

The chain couples TRBV4-1 to TRBJ2-5, with 7 bases lining up with TRBD1. The CDR3 totals 15 residues. The V and J ends lost 0 bases and 2 bases, in that order; junction bases with no gene match: 3. CDR1 MGHRA and CDR2 YSYEKL come from the germline V gene. The CDR3 sequence: CASSQDRDRQETQYF. In nucleotides, the CDR3 is TGCGCCAGCAGCCAAGATAGGGACAGACAAGAGACCCAGTACTTC.

The rearrangement uses TRBV19 and TRBJ2-5; weak D call: TRBD2 (6 bases). With 3 bases removed from V and 1 base from J, the gap between germline ends came to 12 bases. Looked up from germline, CDR1 is LNHDA and CDR2 is SQIVND (reference sequence). The CDR3 extends over 15 amino acids. CDR3 bases: TGTGCCAGTAGTATGGAGGGGCTGGGCCAAGAGACCCAGTACTTC. It specifies CASSMEGLGQETQYF.

This chain joins TRBV18 and TRBJ1-3; D call uncertain. V lost 0 bases and J 0 bases, leaving 12 bases between the germline ends. Germline V gives CDR1 KGHSH, CDR2 LQKENI. The CDR3 runs 17 residues. The CDR3 spells CASSPPIGFSSGNTIYF. In nucleotides, the CDR3 is TGTGCCAGCTCACCACCGATCGGGTTCAGCTCTGGAAACACCATATATTTT. The whole variable domain, remainder taken from reference TRBV18 and TRBJ1-3, is NAGVMQNPRHLVRRRGQEARLRCSPMKGHSHVYWYRQLPEEGLKFMVYLQKENIIDESGMPKERFSAEFPKEGPSILRIQQVVRGDSAAYFCASSPPIGFSSGNTIYFGEGSWLTVV.

The J gene is TRBJ1-1, the V gene TRBV20-1; a weak D match, TRBD1 (5 bases). The CDR3 runs 11 residues. Germline V gives CDR1 DFQATT, CDR2 SNEGSKA (reference sequence). This CDR3 reads CETDRNTEAFF. CDR3 nucleotide sequence: TGCGAAACCGACAGGAACACTGAAGCTTTCTTT.

V is TRBV5-4 and J is TRBJ2-7, with 11 bases that match TRBD1. In germline, CDR1 is SGHNT, CDR2 YYREEE (reference sequence). This CDR3 region has 15 residues. With 4 bases clipped from V and 3 bases from J, the junction kept 6 bases outside the gene matches. The CDR3 coding sequence is TGTGCCAGCAGCCCCGACGGGACAGGGGGCTACGAGCAGTACTTC. It specifies CASSPDGTGGYEQYF.

This clone was counted between two and nine times. The V call is TRBV11-2, the J call TRBJ1-2; 8 nucleotides align to TRBD1. CDR1 and CDR2 (germline): SGHAT, FQNNGV. Trimming at V came to 2 bases and at J to 1 base, leaving 9 bases not matched to a gene. The CDR3 covers 17 residues. CDR3 sequence: CASSLPPGRGRNYGYTF. The CDR3 nucleotides are TGTGCCAGCAGCTTACCCCCAGGCAGGGGGCGTAACTATGGCTACACCTTC.

The rearrangement joins TRBV27 to TRBJ1-4, with D tentatively TRBD1 (5 bases). The CDR3 runs to 16 residues. Germline-derived CDR1 and CDR2 are MNHEY and SMNVEV (reference sequence). V dropped 11 bases and J dropped 3 bases, with 22 bases sitting between them. The CDR3 loop reads CASRSGGVGANEKLFF. CDR3 DNA: TGTGCCTCGCGATCAGGAGGGGTGGGAGCTAATGAAAAACTGTTTTTT.

V and J are TRBV5-1 and TRBJ2-3, with 7 nucleotides matching TRBD1. V dropped 3 bases and J dropped 2; count of bases not matched to a gene: 12. Per germline, CDR1 SGHRS and CDR2 YFSETQ. This CDR3 spans 17 amino acids. The CDR3 DNA follows: TGCGCCAGCAGCTCACCCCGGGACAGATTCTTCACAGATACGCAGTATTTT. This sequence encodes CASSSPRDRFFTDTQYF.

This clone was observed a few times. V gene TRBV4-1 combines with J gene TRBJ1-1; D unclear. Germline lookup yields CDR1 MGHRA and CDR2 YSYEKL. V was shortened by 0 bases and J by 4 bases, with 12 bases between the two germline ends. This CDR3 has 15 amino acids. The CDR3 region has the DNA TGCGCCAGCAGCCAAGATGAGGGTTGGGGCACTGAAGCTTTCTTT. It yields the protein CASSQDEGWGTEAFF.

The chain joins TRBV7-9 to TRBJ2-2, with D tentatively TRBD2 (5 bases). V dropped 5 bases and J dropped 3 bases, with 16 bases sitting between them. The CDR3 loop spans 16 amino acids. Germline-derived CDR1 and CDR2 are SEHNR and FQNEAQ (reference sequence). CDR3 nucleotides: TGTGCCAGCAGCATCCCGTGGGCGAGGGACACCGGGGAGCTGTTTTTT. Its protein product is CASSIPWARDTGELFF. Using reference TRBV7-9 and TRBJ2-2 for the parts outside the CDR3, the full variable domain is DTGVSQNPRHKITKRGQNVTFRCDPISEHNRLYWYRQTLGQGPEFLTYFQNEAQLEKSRLLSDRFSAERPKGSFSTLEIQRTEQGDSAMYLCASSIPWARDTGELFFGEGSRLTVL.

This rearrangement joins TRBV28 to TRBJ1-6; tentative D call: TRBD1 (5 bases). This CDR3 region has 14 residues. The V gene's germline CDR1 is MDHEN and CDR2 SYDVKM. Trimming removed 2 bases at V and 8 bases at J, with 10 bases between. The CDR3 reads CASSLTGGDSPLHF. CDR3 in DNA: TGTGCCAGCAGTTTAACCGGGGGGGATTCACCCCTCCACTTT. The variable domain in full, with the rest retrieved from reference TRBV28 and TRBJ1-6, is DVKVTQSSRYLVKRTGEKVFLECVQDMDHENMFWYRQDPGLGLRLIYFSYDVKMKEKGDIPEGYSVSREKKERFSLILESASTNQTSMYLCASSLTGGDSPLHFGNGTRLTVT.

This clone was counted a single time. Within the sample, other DNA sequences also encode this same CDR3. J is TRBJ2-7 and V is TRBV18, with 7 bases identical to TRBD1. Losses at the gene ends were 6 bases for V and 0 bases for J; bases not matched to a gene: 5. Germline-derived CDR1 and CDR2 are KGHSH and LQKENI. This CDR3 spans 14 amino acids. CDR3 amino acids: CASSLGQVSYEQYF. In nucleotides, the CDR3 is TGTGCCAGCTCCCTCGGACAGGTCTCCTACGAGCAGTACTTC.

This clone was recorded once. The chain links TRBV5-1 to TRBJ2-7; the D gene is possibly TRBD2 (6 bases). Trimming stripped 4 bases from V and 0 bases from J, with 14 bases between. This CDR3 comprises 15 residues. Looked up from germline, CDR1 is SGHRS and CDR2 is YFSETQ. CDR3 sequence reads: CASSTRRDSSYEQYF. The DNA for the CDR3 is TGCGCCAGCAGCACTAGGCGGGATAGCTCCTACGAGCAGTACTTC.

The chain joins TRBV7-8 to TRBJ2-7; 8 bases fit TRBD2. V lost 5 bases, J lost 3 bases, and 6 bases stayed unmatched. CDR3 length: 14 residues. Germline V lookup: CDR1 SGHVS, CDR2 FQNEAQ. The CDR3 nucleotides read TGTGCCAGCAGCCGGGCGGGAGGAAGCTACGAGCAGTACTTC. Its protein is CASSRAGGSYEQYF.

The genes are TRBV4-1 and TRBJ1-6; 7 nucleotides align to TRBD1. Germline trimming cut 4 bases from V and 8 bases from J; bases unmatched to any gene: 8. From germline, CDR1 is MGHRA and CDR2 YSYEKL. CDR3 length: 15 residues. The CDR3 coding sequence is TGCGCCAGCAGCCCTCGGGACAGAGTGGATTCACCCCTCCACTTT. This gives the protein CASSPRDRVDSPLHF.

The chain recombines TRBV7-9 with TRBJ2-1; 10 bases match TRBD2. Germline assignment: CDR1 SEHNR and CDR2 FQNEAQ (reference sequence). The CDR3 extends over 15 amino acids. Germline trimming cut 6 bases from V and 4 bases from J; bases unmatched to any gene: 6. This CDR3 is CASRAAGGIYNEQFF. In DNA, the CDR3 is TGTGCCAGCAGGGCAGCGGGGGGGATATACAATGAGCAGTTCTTC.

This clone was seen a single time. J is TRBJ1-1 and V is TRBV5-1; weak D call: TRBD1 (6 bases). CDR1 and CDR2 from the germline V gene are SGHRS and YFSETQ. CDR3 length: 13 residues. V gave up 6 bases and J gave up 4 bases, with 13 bases separating them. The CDR3 DNA sequence: TGCGCCAGCACCCCGGGGGGCGTCACTGAAGCTTTCTTT. Encoded protein: CASTPGGVTEAFF.

V is TRBV28 and J is TRBJ1-4, with D perhaps TRBD1 (5 bases). This CDR3 contains 15 residues. Germline V gene sequence: CDR1 MDHEN, CDR2 SYDVKM. Trimming took off 10 bases at V and 3 bases at J, with 18 bases between the two ends. The CDR3 nucleotides read TGTGCCACAGCGGGCCCTGGGGCGCCTAATGAAAAACTGTTTTTT. Translation gives CATAGPGAPNEKLFF.

The chain employs TRBV27 and TRBJ2-4; 7 nucleotides match TRBD1. The CDR3 sequence is 16 residues long. The V gene end was trimmed by 5 bases and the J gene end by 0 bases; junction bases not matched to a gene: 7. Germline V gives CDR1 MNHEY, CDR2 SMNVEV (reference sequence). CDR3 sequence: CASSPWTGTAKNIQYF. The CDR3 DNA follows: TGTGCCAGCAGTCCTTGGACAGGTACAGCCAAAAACATTCAGTACTTC.